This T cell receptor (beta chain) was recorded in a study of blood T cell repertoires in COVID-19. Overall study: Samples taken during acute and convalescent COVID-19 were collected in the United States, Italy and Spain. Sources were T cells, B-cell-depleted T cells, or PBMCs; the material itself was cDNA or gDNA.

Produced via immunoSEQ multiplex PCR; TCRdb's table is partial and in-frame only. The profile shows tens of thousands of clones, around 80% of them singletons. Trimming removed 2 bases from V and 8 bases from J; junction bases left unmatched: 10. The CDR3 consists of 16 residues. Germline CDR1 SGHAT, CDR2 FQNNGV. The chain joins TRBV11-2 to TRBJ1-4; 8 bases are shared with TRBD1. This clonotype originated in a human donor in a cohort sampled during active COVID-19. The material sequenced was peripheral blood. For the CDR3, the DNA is TGTGCCAGCAGCTTAAATCCGGGAACAGGGGGGGAAAAACTGTTTTTT. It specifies CASSLNPGTGGEKLFF.